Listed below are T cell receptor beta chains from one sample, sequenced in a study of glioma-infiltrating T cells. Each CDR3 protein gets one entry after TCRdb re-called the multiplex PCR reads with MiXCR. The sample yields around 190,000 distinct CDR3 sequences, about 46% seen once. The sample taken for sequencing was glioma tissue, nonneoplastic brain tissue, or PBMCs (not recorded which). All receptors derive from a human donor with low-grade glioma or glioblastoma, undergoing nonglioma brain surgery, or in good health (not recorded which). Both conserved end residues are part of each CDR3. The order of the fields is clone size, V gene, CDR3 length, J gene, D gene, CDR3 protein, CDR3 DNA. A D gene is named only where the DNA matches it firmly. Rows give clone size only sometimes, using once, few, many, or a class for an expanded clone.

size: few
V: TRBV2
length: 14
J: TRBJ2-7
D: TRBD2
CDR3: CASSASGNTYEQYF
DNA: TGTGCCAGCAGTGCGAGCGGGAATACCTACGAGCAGTACTTC

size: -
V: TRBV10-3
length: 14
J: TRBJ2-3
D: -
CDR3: CAIRTPTGTDTQYF
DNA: TGTGCCATCCGAACTCCAACCGGCACAGATACGCAGTATTTT

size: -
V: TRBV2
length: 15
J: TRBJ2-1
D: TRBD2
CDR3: CASSGGTSVNNEQFF
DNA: TGTGCCAGCAGTGGGGGGACTAGCGTTAACAATGAGCAGTTCTTC

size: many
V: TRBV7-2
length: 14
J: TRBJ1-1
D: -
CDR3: CASRRGDPNTEAFF
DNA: TGTGCCAGCAGGCGAGGGGACCCGAACACTGAAGCTTTCTTT

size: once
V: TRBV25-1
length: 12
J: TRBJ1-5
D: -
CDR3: CASRGGSQPQHF
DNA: TGTGCCAGCAGGGGTGGAAGTCAGCCCCAGCATTTT

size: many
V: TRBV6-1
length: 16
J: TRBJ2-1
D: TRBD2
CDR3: CASRMASGSTHNEQFF
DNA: TGTGCCAGCCGGATGGCTAGCGGGAGTACCCACAATGAGCAGTTCTTC

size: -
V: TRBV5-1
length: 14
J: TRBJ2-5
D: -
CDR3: CASSFWSQQETQYF
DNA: TGCGCCAGCAGCTTTTGGTCGCAGCAAGAGACCCAGTACTTC

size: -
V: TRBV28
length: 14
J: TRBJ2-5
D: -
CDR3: CAKIPGGALETQYF
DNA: TGTGCCAAAATCCCTGGAGGCGCCCTAGAGACCCAGTACTTC

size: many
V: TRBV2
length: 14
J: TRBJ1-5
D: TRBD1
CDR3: CASSGDSTNQPQHF
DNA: TGTGCCAGCAGTGGGGACAGCACTAATCAGCCCCAGCATTTT

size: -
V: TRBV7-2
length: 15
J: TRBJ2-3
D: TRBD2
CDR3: CASSRLAGARDTQYF
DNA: TGTGCCAGCAGCCGGCTAGCGGGGGCCCGGGATACGCAGTATTTT

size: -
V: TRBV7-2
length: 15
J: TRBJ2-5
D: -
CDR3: CASSRRTGAGETQYF
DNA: TGTGCCAGCAGCCGCAGGACGGGGGCCGGGGAGACCCAGTACTTC

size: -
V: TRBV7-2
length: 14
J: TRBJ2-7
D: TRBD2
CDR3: CASSFPGGVYEQYF
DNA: TGTGCCAGCAGCTTCCCGGGAGGGGTATACGAGCAGTACTTC

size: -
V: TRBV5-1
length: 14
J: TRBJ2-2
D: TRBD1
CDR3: CASSAGGNTGELFF
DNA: TGCGCCAGCAGCGCAGGGGGGAACACCGGGGAGCTGTTTTTT

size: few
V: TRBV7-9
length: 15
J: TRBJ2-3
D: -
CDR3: CASRLGSIGTDTQYF
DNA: TGTGCCAGCAGACTAGGGAGCATTGGCACAGATACGCAGTATTTT

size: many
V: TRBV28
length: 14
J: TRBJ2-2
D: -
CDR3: CASRGGGNTGELFF
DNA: TGTGCCAGCAGAGGGGGGGGGAACACCGGGGAGCTGTTTTTT

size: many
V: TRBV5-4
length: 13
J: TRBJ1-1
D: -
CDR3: CASSYNTNTEAFF
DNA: TGTGCCAGCAGCTATAACACAAACACTGAAGCTTTCTTT

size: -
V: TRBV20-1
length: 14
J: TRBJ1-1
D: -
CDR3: CSAIIPVQDTEAFF
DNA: TGCAGTGCTATAATCCCGGTACAGGACACTGAAGCTTTCTTT

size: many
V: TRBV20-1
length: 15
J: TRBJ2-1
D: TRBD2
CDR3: CSARGGREFYNEQFF
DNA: TGCAGTGCCCGAGGCGGGCGGGAGTTCTACAATGAGCAGTTCTTC

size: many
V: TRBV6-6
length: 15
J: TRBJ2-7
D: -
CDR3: CASSYSWGGLNEQYF
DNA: TGTGCCAGCAGTTACTCTTGGGGGGGCCTGAACGAGCAGTACTTC

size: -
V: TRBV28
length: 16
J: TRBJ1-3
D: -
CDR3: CASSSWNRNSGNTIYF
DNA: TGTGCCAGCAGTTCCTGGAATAGGAACTCTGGAAACACCATATATTTT

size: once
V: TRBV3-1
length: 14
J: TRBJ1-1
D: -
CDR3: CASSQRQRETEAFF
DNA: TGTGCCAGCAGCCAACGACAGCGGGAAACTGAAGCTTTCTTT

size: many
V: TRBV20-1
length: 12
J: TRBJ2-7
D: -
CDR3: CSSGDRAYEQYF
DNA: TGCAGTTCAGGGGATCGGGCCTACGAGCAGTACTTC

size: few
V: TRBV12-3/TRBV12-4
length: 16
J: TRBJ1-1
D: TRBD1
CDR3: CASSWDRGVGRTEAFF
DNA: TGTGCCAGCAGCTGGGACAGGGGGGTCGGACGAACTGAAGCTTTCTTT

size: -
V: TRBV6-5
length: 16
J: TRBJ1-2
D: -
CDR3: CASSRLGDQEGYGYTF
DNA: TGTGCCAGCAGTCGCCTAGGGGACCAGGAGGGCTATGGCTACACCTTC

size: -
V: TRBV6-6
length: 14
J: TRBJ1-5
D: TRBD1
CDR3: CASSQTGYNQPQHF
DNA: TGTGCCAGCAGCCAGACAGGGTACAATCAGCCCCAGCATTTT

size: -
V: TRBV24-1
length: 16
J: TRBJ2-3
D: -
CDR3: CATSDLGGTTTDTQYF
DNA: TGTGCCACCAGTGATTTGGGAGGTACCACCACAGATACGCAGTATTTT

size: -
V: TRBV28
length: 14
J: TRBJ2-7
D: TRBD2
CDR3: CDSSFSGRAREKYF
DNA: TGTGACAGCAGTTTCAGCGGGAGGGCTCGCGAGAAGTACTTC

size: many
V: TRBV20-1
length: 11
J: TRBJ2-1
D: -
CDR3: CSAIFRSEQFF
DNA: TGCAGTGCTATTTTCCGGTCGGAGCAGTTCTTC

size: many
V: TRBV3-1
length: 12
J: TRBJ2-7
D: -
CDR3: CASSQGRYEQYF
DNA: TGTGCCAGCAGCCAGGGCAGGTACGAGCAGTACTTC

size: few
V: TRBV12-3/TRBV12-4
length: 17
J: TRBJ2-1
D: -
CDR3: CASRRGSTSRVKGEQFF
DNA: TGTGCCAGCAGGCGTGGTTCCACTAGCAGAGTTAAGGGTGAGCAGTTCTTC

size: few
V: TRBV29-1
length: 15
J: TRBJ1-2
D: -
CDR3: CSVATAPVSNYGYTF
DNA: TGCAGCGTTGCGACAGCCCCTGTCTCTAACTATGGCTACACCTTC

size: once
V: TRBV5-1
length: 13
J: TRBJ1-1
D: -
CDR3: CASSLGGSTEASF
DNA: TGCGCCAGCAGCTTGGGAGGGAGCACTGAAGCTTCCTTT

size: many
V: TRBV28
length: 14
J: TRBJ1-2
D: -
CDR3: CASSFPQHLYGYTF
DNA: TGTGCCAGCAGTTTTCCCCAACATCTCTATGGCTACACCTTC

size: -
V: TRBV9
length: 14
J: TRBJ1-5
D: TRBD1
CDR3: CASSVAGGGQPQHF
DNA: TGTGCCAGCAGCGTAGCAGGGGGGGGTCAGCCCCAGCATTTT

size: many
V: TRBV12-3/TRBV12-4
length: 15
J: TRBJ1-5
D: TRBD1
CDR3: CASSVTGANNQPQHF
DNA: TGTGCCAGCAGTGTGACAGGGGCCAACAATCAGCCCCAGCATTTT

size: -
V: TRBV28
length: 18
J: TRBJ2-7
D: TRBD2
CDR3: CASSLPSRTRGSMNEQYF
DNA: TGTGCCAGCAGTCTTCCTTCCCGGACTAGAGGGAGTATGAACGAGCAGTACTTC

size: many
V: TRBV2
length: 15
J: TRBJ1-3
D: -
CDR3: CASSGGWRRGNTIYF
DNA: TGTGCCAGCAGTGGTGGATGGAGGAGGGGAAACACCATATATTTT

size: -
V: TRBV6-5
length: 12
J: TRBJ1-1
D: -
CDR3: CAGSFRSTEAFF
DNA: TGTGCCGGCAGTTTCCGATCTACTGAAGCTTTCTTT

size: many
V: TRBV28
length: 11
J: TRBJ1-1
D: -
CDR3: CASSTINEAFF
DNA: TGTGCCAGCAGTACCATCAACGAGGCTTTCTTT

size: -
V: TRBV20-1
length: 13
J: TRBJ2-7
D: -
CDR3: CSARDMRVYEQYF
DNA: TGCAGTGCTAGAGATATGCGGGTTTACGAGCAGTACTTC

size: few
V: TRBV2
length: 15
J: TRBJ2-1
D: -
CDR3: CASSEAGGWILEQFF
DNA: TGTGCCAGCAGTGAAGCGGGGGGATGGATCTTGGAGCAGTTCTTC

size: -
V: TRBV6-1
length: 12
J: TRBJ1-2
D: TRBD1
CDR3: CASSDTPGQGTF
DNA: TGTGCCAGCAGTGATACTCCGGGACAGGGAACCTTC

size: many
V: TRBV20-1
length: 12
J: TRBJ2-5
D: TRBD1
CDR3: CSSTGFQETQYF
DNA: TGCAGCTCGACAGGGTTCCAAGAGACCCAGTACTTC

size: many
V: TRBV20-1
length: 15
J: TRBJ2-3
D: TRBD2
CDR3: CSARGGGRASDTQYF
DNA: TGCAGTGCTAGAGGGGGCGGGAGGGCCTCGGATACGCAGTATTTT

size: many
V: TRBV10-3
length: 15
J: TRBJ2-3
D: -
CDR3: CAISDPDSSTDTQYF
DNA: TGTGCCATCAGTGACCCGGATTCTAGCACAGATACGCAGTATTTT

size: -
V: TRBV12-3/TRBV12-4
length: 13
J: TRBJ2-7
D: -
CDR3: CASSLEPIYGQYF
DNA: TGTGCCAGCAGTTTAGAGCCCATCTACGGTCAGTACTTC

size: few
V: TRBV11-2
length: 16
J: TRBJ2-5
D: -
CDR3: CASSLEYGDFEETQYF
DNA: TGTGCCAGCAGCTTAGAATACGGGGACTTTGAAGAGACCCAGTACTTC

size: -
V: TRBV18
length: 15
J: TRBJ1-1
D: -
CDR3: CASSPLDSMNTEGFF
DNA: TGTGCCAGCTCGCCTTTGGACAGTATGAACACTGAAGGTTTCTTT

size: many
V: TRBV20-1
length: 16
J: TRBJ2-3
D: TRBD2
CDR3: CSASALAGQIADTQYF
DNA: TGCAGTGCTAGCGCTCTAGCGGGCCAAATTGCGGATACGCAGTATTTT

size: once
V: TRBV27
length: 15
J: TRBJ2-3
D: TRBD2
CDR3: CARSRTSGRKDTQYF
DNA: TGTGCCAGAAGTAGGACTAGCGGGCGCAAAGATACGCAGTATTTT

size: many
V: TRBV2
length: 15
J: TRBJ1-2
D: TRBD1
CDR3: CASSEGTGGYYGYTF
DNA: TGTGCCAGCAGTGAAGGGACAGGGGGATACTATGGCTACACCTTC

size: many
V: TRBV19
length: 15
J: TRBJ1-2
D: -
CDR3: CASSIQGLQGVGYTF
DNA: TGTGCCAGTAGTATTCAGGGCTTACAGGGAGTTGGCTACACCTTC